This TCR beta chain was profiled in a study of shared clonotypes between healthy human individuals. This CDR3 comprises 14 residues. V was pared by 2 bases and J by 10 bases, with 17 bases between. Germline CDR1 and CDR2: MDHEN and SYDVKM. It was CD45RO-negative cells, positively selected for CCR7, that made up naive CD8 cells, with terminally differentiated effector memory CD45RA+ cells excluded. Libraries were prepared by immunoSEQ multiplex PCR; TCRdb keeps only in-frame clonotypes and omits some of them. The sample has around 2,100,000 clones; about 94% are singletons. The origin of this receptor is a young man in good health. What was sequenced was naive CD8+ T cells sorted from blood. The chain is built from TRBV28 and TRBJ1-1; D not resolved. CDR3 coding DNA: TGTGCCAGCAGTTTAACGGGCGGGTATTTGGGAGCTTTCTTT. Translation: CASSLTGGYLGAFF.